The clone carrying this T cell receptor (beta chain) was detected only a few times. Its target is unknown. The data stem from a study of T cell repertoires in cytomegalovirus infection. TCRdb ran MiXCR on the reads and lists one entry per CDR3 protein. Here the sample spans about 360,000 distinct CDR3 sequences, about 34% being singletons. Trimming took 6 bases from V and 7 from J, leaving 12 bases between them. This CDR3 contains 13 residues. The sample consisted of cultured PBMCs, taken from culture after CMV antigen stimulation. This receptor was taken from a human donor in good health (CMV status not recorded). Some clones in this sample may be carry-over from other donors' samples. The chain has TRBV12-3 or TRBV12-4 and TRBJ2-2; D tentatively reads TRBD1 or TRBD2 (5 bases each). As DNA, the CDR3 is TGTGCCAGCAGCCCTTGGGGGAGCGGGGAGCTGTTTTTT. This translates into CASSPWGSGELFF.